This T cell receptor beta chain was documented in a study of blood T cell repertoires in COVID-19. Study context: The study drew acute and convalescent COVID-19 samples from the United States, Italy and Spain. T cells, B-cell-depleted T cells, or PBMCs supplied cDNA or gDNA.

As handled by the study authors: Amplifying reference gene primers gave estimates of nucleated cell counts. TCRdb's table, derived via immunoSEQ multiplex PCR, lists solely in-frame clones and lacks some. That table is the source of V, J and clone size, and D and trimming were worked out from the DNA. In the table there are some 69,000 clones, more than 90% of which are singletons. Trimming left V 4 bases short and J 3 bases short, with 6 bases between. Looked up from germline, CDR1 is LGHDT and CDR2 is YNNKEL (reference sequence). The CDR3 has 12 amino acids. The V gene is TRBV3-1 (or the pseudogene TRBV3-2), the J gene TRBJ1-2; D ambiguous. What was sequenced was peripheral blood. This clonotype was sampled from a man aged 60 to 75 with acute or convalescent COVID-19. CDR3 amino acids: CASSRSDYGYTF. DNA of the CDR3: TGTGCCAGCAGCCGCAGCGACTATGGCTACACCTTC.